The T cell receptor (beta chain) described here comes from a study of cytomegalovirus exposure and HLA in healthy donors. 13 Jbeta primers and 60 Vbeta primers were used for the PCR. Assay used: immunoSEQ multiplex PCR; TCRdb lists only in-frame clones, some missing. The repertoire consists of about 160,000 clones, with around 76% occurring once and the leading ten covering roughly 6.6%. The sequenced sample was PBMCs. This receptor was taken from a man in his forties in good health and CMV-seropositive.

The CDR3 nucleotides are TGTGCCAGCAGAACATTTCCAAGCTCTGGGGCCAACGTCCTGACTTTC. This translates into CASRTFPSSGANVLTF. The V gene is TRBV11-2, the J gene TRBJ2-6; D remains unclear. This CDR3 is built from 16 residues. The V gene's germline CDR1 is SGHAT and CDR2 FQNNGV. The germline V and J ends were trimmed by 6 bases and 0 bases, with 12 bases remaining between them.